This T cell receptor (beta chain) was profiled in a study of CD8+CD57+ T cells in acquired aplastic anemia. It was patients with CD8+CD57+ cell expansion by flow cytometry who were chosen for sequencing. Blood samples were obtained from patients who had received no prior therapy. This CDR3 contains 15 residues. Trimming stripped 4 bases from V and 0 bases from J, with 10 bases between. Template material for TCR beta VDJ and CDR3 profiling consisted of genomic DNA. Each CDR3 protein gets one entry after TCRdb re-called the reads with MiXCR. The sample has 150,000 to 200,000 distinct CDR3 sequences, more than 45% seen once. This clonotype has a count of ten or more.

This receptor was obtained from a human donor with aplastic anemia. The V gene is TRBV12-3 or TRBV12-4, the J gene TRBJ1-3, with D uncertain. Sequencing input: sorted CD4+, CD8+, or CD8+CD57+ T cells (not recorded which) from PBMCs. Here the CDR3 reads CASSSILLSGNTIYF. In nucleotides, the CDR3 is TGTGCCAGCAGTTCGATACTACTCTCTGGAAACACCATATATTTT.